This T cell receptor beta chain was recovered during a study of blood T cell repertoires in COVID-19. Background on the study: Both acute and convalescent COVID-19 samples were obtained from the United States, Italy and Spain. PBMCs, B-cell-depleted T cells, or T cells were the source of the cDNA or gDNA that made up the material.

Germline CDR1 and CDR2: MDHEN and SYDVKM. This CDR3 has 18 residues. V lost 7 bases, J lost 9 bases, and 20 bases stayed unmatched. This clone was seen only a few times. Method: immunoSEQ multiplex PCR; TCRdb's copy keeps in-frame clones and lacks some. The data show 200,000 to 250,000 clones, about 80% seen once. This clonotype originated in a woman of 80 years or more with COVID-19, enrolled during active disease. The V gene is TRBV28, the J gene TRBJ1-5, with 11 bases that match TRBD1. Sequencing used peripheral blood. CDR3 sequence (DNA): TGTGCCAGCACCACGATGGGGGGGACAGGGGGTCGCTGGATGCCCCAGCATTTT. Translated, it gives CASTTMGGTGGRWMPQHF.